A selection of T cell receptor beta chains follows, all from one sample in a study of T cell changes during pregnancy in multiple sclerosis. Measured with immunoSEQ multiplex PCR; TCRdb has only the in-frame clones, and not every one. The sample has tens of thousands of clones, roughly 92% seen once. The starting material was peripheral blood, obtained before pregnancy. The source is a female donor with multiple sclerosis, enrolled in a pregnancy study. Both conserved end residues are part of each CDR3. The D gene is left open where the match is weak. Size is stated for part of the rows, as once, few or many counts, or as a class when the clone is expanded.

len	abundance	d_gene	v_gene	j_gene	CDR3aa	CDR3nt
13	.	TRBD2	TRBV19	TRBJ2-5	CASSILSGTAQYF	TGTGCCAGTAGTATATTAAGCGGGACGGCCCAGTACTTC
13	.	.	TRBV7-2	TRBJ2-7	CASSLGLAYEQYF	TGTGCCAGCAGCTTAGGCCTAGCTTACGAGCAGTACTTC
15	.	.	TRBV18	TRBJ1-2	CASSPPREAAYGYTF	TGTGCCAGCTCACCACCTAGGGAGGCGGCCTATGGCTACACCTTC
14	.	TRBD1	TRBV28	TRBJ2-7	CASSSGTEIRGRNF	TGTGCCAGCAGTTCCGGGACAGAAATACGAGGTCGGAACTTC
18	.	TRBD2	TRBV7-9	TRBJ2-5	CASSLAGTSGSRGETQYF	TGTGCCAGCAGCTTAGCGGGGACTAGCGGGAGTAGGGGAGAGACCCAGTACTTC
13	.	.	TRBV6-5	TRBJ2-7	CASGPEDNYEQYF	TGTGCCAGCGGGCCGGAGGATAACTACGAGCAGTACTTC
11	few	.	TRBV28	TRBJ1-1	CATRGRPEAFF	TGTGCCACCCGGGGTAGGCCGGAAGCTTTCTTT
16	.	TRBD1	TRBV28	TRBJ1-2	CASLLSAQGVAYGYTF	TGTGCCAGCCTTCTCTCTGCCCAGGGGGTTGCCTATGGCTACACCTTC
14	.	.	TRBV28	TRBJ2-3	CASSRVGGTDTQYF	TGTGCCAGCAGTAGGGTTGGGGGGACAGATACGCAGTATTTT
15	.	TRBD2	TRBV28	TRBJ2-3	CASRFWRESTDTQYF	TGTGCCAGCAGGTTCTGGCGGGAGAGCACAGATACGCAGTATTTT
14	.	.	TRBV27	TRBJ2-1	CASSSLSSYNEQFF	TGTGCCAGCAGTTCTCTAAGCTCCTACAATGAGCAGTTCTTC
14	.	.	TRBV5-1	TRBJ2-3	CASRPPSGTDTQYF	TGCGCCAGCAGACCTCCTAGCGGCACAGATACGCAGTATTTT
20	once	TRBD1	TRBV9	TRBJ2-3	CASSKGGGQGLRPSTDTQYF	TGTGCCAGCAGCAAAGGTGGGGGACAGGGATTAAGACCTAGCACAGATACGCAGTATTTT
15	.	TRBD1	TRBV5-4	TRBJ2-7	CASSQGTGASYEQYF	TGTGCCAGCAGCCAGGGGACAGGGGCCTCCTACGAGCAGTACTTC
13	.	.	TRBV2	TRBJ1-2	CASSDRGNYGYTF	TGTGCCAGCAGTGACAGGGGCAACTATGGCTACACCTTC